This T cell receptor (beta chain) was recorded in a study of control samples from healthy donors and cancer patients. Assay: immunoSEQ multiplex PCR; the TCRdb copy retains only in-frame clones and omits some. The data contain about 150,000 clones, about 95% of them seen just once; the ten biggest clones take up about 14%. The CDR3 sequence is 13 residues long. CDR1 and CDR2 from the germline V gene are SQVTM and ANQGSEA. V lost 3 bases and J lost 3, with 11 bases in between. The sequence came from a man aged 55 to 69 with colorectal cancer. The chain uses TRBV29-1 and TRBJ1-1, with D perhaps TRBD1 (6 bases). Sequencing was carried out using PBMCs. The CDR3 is CSVDRGRDTEAFF. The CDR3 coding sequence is TGCAGCGTTGATAGGGGGAGGGACACTGAAGCTTTCTTT. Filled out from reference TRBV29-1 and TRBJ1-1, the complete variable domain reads SAVISQKPSRDICQRGTSLTIQCQVDSQVTMMFWYRQQPGQSLTLIATANQGSEATYESGFVIDKFPISRPNLTFSTLTVSNMSPEDSSIYLCSVDRGRDTEAFFGQGTRLTVV.